The 15 T cell receptor beta chains in this list originate from one sample, sequenced in a study of T cells in tumors after PD-1 blockade. Only in-frame clones appear in the TCRdb table, and some are missing; sequencing was by immunoSEQ multiplex PCR. The sample shows roughly 19,000 clones, around 80% of them seen only once. The sample consisted of PBMCs, taken before anti-PD-1 treatment. These receptors originate from a human donor with basal cell carcinoma.

The chain carries TRBV27 and TRBJ2-7, with D possibly TRBD2 on 5 matching bases. The CDR3 extends over 16 amino acids. Germline CDR1 and CDR2: MNHEY and SMNVEV (reference sequence). The V and J ends lost 2 bases and 6 bases respectively, with 20 bases between them. The DNA of the CDR3 is TGTGCCAGCAGTTTAGGCCCCGCACGGGAAGGTTTCGAGCAGTACTTC. It encodes CASSLGPAREGFEQYF.

The chain is built from TRBV4-1 and TRBJ2-3, with TRBD2 as a possible D gene (6 bases). Germline V CDR1 and CDR2: MGHRA, YSYEKL. Trimming stripped 3 bases from V and 5 bases from J, with 21 bases between. This CDR3 is 17 amino acids long. CDR3 residues: CASSQITGTQKGDTQYF. The CDR3 DNA sequence: TGCGCCAGCAGCCAGATTACCGGGACTCAGAAAGGAGATACGCAGTATTTT.

This clone was observed a few times. At one end the junction does not follow the germline gene, possibly because of a read error. The chain joins TRBV2 to TRBJ2-1; a weak D match, TRBD2 (7 bases). The germline CDR1 and CDR2 sequences are SNHLY and FYNNEI. The CDR3 runs to 19 residues. The CDR3 region is CPSCEGGAGEGSSYNEQFF. As DNA, the CDR3 is TGTCCCAGCTGTGAAGGGGGGGCGGGGGAGGGGAGCTCCTACAATGAGCAGTTCTTC. Complete variable domain (other parts from reference TRBV2 and TRBJ2-1): EPEVTQTPSHQVTQMGQEVILRCVPISNHLYFYWYRQILGQKVEFLVSFYNNEISEKSEIFDDQFSVERPDGSNFTLKIRSTKLEDSAMYFCPSCEGGAGEGSSYNEQFFGPGTRLTVL.

This clone was seen just once. This chain uses TRBV7-3 with TRBJ2-7, with D uncertain. The V gene lost 0 bases and the J gene lost 5 bases, with 8 bases spanning the gap. The CDR3 covers 13 residues. CDR1 and CDR2 from the germline V gene are SGHTA and FQGTGA. CDR3: CASSLTLADEQYF. The CDR3, as DNA: TGTGCCAGCAGCTTAACGTTGGCGGACGAGCAGTACTTC.

The chain combines TRBV12-3 or TRBV12-4 with TRBJ1-2, with TRBD1 as a possible D gene (6 bases). The V gene lost 5 bases and the J gene lost 4 bases, with 8 bases spanning the gap. The CDR3 loop spans 12 amino acids. Here the CDR3 reads CASSQQGYGYTF. CDR3 in DNA: TGTGCCAGCAGTCAACAGGGCTATGGCTACACCTTC.

In this sample, this clone turned up once. The chain joins TRBV7-3 to TRBJ1-6; D is ambiguous. V lost 3 bases, J lost 5 bases, and 11 bases lay in between. Germline V gene data show CDR1 as SGHTA and CDR2 as FQGTGA. The CDR3 loop spans 15 amino acids. The CDR3 DNA sequence: TGTGCCAGCAGCTTGTATGGTGTCGATAATTCACCCCTCCACTTT. It specifies CASSLYGVDNSPLHF.

This chain's CDR3 is CASSSWTGAIGEQYF. Here the CDR3 DNA reads TGTGCCAGCAGCTCATGGACAGGGGCAATTGGCGAGCAGTACTTC. V gene TRBV13 combines with J gene TRBJ2-5; 9 bases are a match to TRBD1. The better agreement between TRBJ2-7 and the DNA end casts doubt on the J call. There are 15 residues in the CDR3. Germline V gene data show CDR1 as PRHDT and CDR2 as FYEKMQ (reference sequence).

The chain employs TRBV11-3 and TRBJ2-1; D is perhaps TRBD2 (6 bases). V lost 1 base, J lost 9 bases, and 13 bases lay in between. Germline V CDR1 and CDR2: SGHNT, YENEEA. The CDR3 runs 14 residues. The CDR3 here is CASSLVAGGGEQFF. The DNA of the CDR3 is TGTGCCAGCAGCTTAGTAGCCGGGGGAGGTGAGCAGTTCTTC.

This clone was recorded a few times. Here the CDR3 reads CAWRAVRRSPLHF. Here the CDR3 DNA reads TGTGCCTGGAGAGCGGTCCGAAGATCACCCCTCCACTTT. The V call is TRBV30, the J call TRBJ1-6, with D uncertain. Between the trimmed V and J ends, which lost 3 bases and 10 bases, there was a span of 13 bases. The CDR3 has 13 residues. The germline V gene has CDR1 GTSNPN and CDR2 SVGIG (reference sequence).

The chain recombines TRBV10-3 with TRBJ1-1, with unresolved D. Germline V gene sequence: CDR1 ENHRY, CDR2 SYGVKD. The CDR3 has 13 residues. V lost 7 bases to trimming and J lost 2 bases, with 11 bases between them. The CDR3 spells CAIMPQFNTEAFF. The CDR3 nucleotides are TGTGCCATCATGCCACAGTTCAACACTGAAGCTTTCTTT.

This chain uses TRBV21-1 with TRBJ2-5; the D segment call TRBD1 is taken from the table without a DNA check. TRBV21-1 corresponds to a pseudogene. The CDR3 length is 13 residues. The CDR3 sequence: CASSGTAGETQYF. In DNA form, the CDR3 reads TGTGCCAGCAGTGGGACAGCAGGAGAGACCCAGTACTTC.

V is TRBV12-3 or TRBV12-4 and J is TRBJ2-1; tentatively, D is TRBD2 (5 bases). There are 13 residues in the CDR3. V was cut by 2 bases and J by 9 bases, with 11 bases left in between. CDR3 amino acids: CASSLIGESEQFF. The CDR3 DNA sequence: TGTGCCAGCAGTTTAATCGGGGAGTCTGAGCAGTTCTTC.

The J gene is TRBJ1-4, the V gene TRBV18; D gene ambiguous. The germline CDR1 and CDR2 sequences are KGHSH and LQKENI. Trimming pared 0 bases from V and 5 bases from J, leaving 4 bases between. The length of the CDR3 is 13 residues. The CDR3 protein is CASSPPPNEKLFF. The CDR3 coding sequence is TGTGCCAGCTCACCACCCCCGAATGAAAAACTGTTTTTT.

The chain links TRBV7-3 to TRBJ1-3; D not certain. Germline CDR1 is SGHTA and CDR2 is FQGTGA. V was pared by 5 bases and J by 2 bases, with 7 bases between. The CDR3 is 13 amino acids. The DNA for the CDR3 is TGTGCCAGCAGCCAGACACCTGGAAACACCATATATTTT. Protein: CASSQTPGNTIYF.

The chain carries TRBV15 and TRBJ1-3; no firm D call. The V end lost 0 bases, the J end lost 0 bases, and 18 bases lay between the germline ends. The V gene's germline CDR1 is LNHNV and CDR2 YYDKDF (reference sequence). The CDR3 sequence is 19 residues long. CDR3 loop: CATSRERGGWQPSGNTIYF. The CDR3 DNA sequence: TGTGCCACCAGCAGAGAGAGAGGTGGGTGGCAGCCCTCTGGAAACACCATATATTTT.